This T cell receptor (beta chain) is from a study of cytomegalovirus exposure and HLA in healthy donors. With 60 Vbeta and 13 Jbeta primers, the PCR was carried out. Using immunoSEQ multiplex PCR, the repertoire was profiled, and TCRdb retains in-frame clones only, with some absent. Of about 89,000 clones detected, about nine tenths appear once; the ten largest clones hold around a tenth. Looked up from germline, CDR1 is SQVTM and CDR2 is ANQGSEA. V was pared by 6 bases and J by 4 bases, with 19 bases between. The length of the CDR3 is 15 residues. This TCR was recovered from a man aged 30 to 39 in good health and CMV-seropositive. The chain links TRBV29-1 to TRBJ1-5, with D tentatively TRBD1 (6 bases). Sequencing used PBMCs. CDR3 protein: CSVHPQGMGNQPQHF. For the CDR3, the DNA is TGCAGCGTCCACCCACAGGGTATGGGTAATCAGCCCCAGCATTTT. The full variable domain, its missing parts supplied by reference TRBV29-1 and TRBJ1-5, is SAVISQKPSRDICQRGTSLTIQCQVDSQVTMMFWYRQQPGQSLTLIATANQGSEATYESGFVIDKFPISRPNLTFSTLTVSNMSPEDSSIYLCSVHPQGMGNQPQHFGDGTRLSIL.